The clone carrying this T cell receptor (beta chain) was observed once. The antigen is unknown. FACS enriched CD8+ TEMRA cells, while bulk CD8+ and CD4+ were negatively isolated. CDR1 GTSNPN and CDR2 SVGIG come from the germline V gene (reference sequence). Deletions cut 5 bases from V and 2 bases from J, with 12 bases between. There are 13 residues in the CDR3. The data derive from a study of CD8 T cells in Susac syndrome. General study findings and limits: CD4+ T cell repertoires in Susac syndrome exhibited no evidence of clonal expansion.

Reverse transcription of about 0.5 to 1 ug RNA was carried out with random hexamers. With immunoSEQ multiplex PCR, TCR beta CDR3 was amplified across 54 Vbeta and 13 Jbeta. Via MiXCR, TCRdb re-called the immunoSEQ multiplex PCR reads, giving one row per CDR3 protein. The data hold around 170,000 distinct CDR3 sequences, with roughly 95% observed a single time. The sample was CD4+ T cells from PBMCs. This sequence was found in a human donor with Susac syndrome. The rearrangement joins TRBV30 to TRBJ2-5; a possible D gene is TRBD2 (6 bases). The DNA of the CDR3 is TGTGCCTGGGGTAGCGGTATTCAAGAGACCCAGTACTTC. Protein: CAWGSGIQETQYF.